What follows are 25 T cell receptor beta chains derived from one specimen sequenced in a study of blood T cell repertoires in COVID-19. The method was immunoSEQ multiplex PCR; TCRdb's version includes in-frame clones alone and lacks a portion of them. The sample holds 170,000 or so clones, 65% to 90% seen once. The sequencing sample was made of peripheral blood. These receptor sequences come from a man aged 45 to 65 with active or convalescent COVID-19.

The chain recombines TRBV5-1 with TRBJ1-2; 9 bases agree with TRBD1. V shed 4 bases and J 1 base; nucleotides not matched to a gene: 5. The CDR3 has 15 residues. CDR1 and CDR2 (germline): SGHRS, YFSETQ. CDR3 sequence (DNA): TGCGCCAGCAGCCAACAGGGGGCGATTAACTATGGCTACACCTTC. Amino acids: CASSQQGAINYGYTF.

CDR3 bases: TGTGCCAGCAAAACAACAGGGAACTATGGCTACACCTTC. The encoded protein is CASKTTGNYGYTF. The genes are TRBV28 and TRBJ1-2; a possible D gene is TRBD1 (6 bases). Germline V gene lookup returns CDR1 MDHEN and CDR2 SYDVKM. V lost 7 bases and J lost 2, with 11 bases in between. CDR3 size: 13 residues.

V is TRBV19 and J is TRBJ1-5; no reliable D call. CDR1 and CDR2 from the germline V gene are LNHDA and SQIVND (reference sequence). The germline V and J ends were trimmed by 9 bases and 3 bases, with 15 bases remaining between them. CDR3 length: 14 residues. CDR3 coding DNA: TGTGCCAGCTCCCAGGCCCGAAACAATCAGCCCCAGCATTTT. Amino acid sequence: CASSQARNNQPQHF.

This clone was recorded once. The J gene is TRBJ2-7, the V gene TRBV4-3; TRBD2 is a possible D gene (6 bases). V gave up 0 bases and J gave up 4 bases, with 16 bases separating them. In germline, CDR1 is LGHNA, CDR2 YSLEER. This CDR3 is 16 amino acids long. CDR3 DNA: TGCGCCAGCAGCCAAGATCGCCGGGGGAGTACGTACGAGCAGTACTTC. As protein: CASSQDRRGSTYEQYF.

The CDR3 DNA sequence: TGTGCCAGCGTGATTCCTGGGGGCAGGGAAGATGAGCAGTTCTTC. It specifies CASVIPGGREDEQFF. The rearrangement links TRBV2 to TRBJ2-1, with TRBD1 as a possible D gene (6 bases). Germline V CDR1 and CDR2: SNHLY, FYNNEI. Trimming cost V 8 bases and J 8 bases, with 22 bases left between them. The CDR3 covers 15 residues.

This rearrangement joins TRBV3-1 (or the pseudogene TRBV3-2) to TRBJ1-2; the match to TRBD1 covers 12 bases. CDR1 is LGHDT, CDR2 YNNKEL, per germline (reference sequence). The V segment lost 4 bases and the J segment 4 bases; nucleotides outside the gene matches: 4. The CDR3 contains 15 residues. CDR3 sequence reads: CASSRGTGGSYGYTF. CDR3 sequence (DNA): TGTGCCAGCAGCCGCGGGACAGGGGGCAGCTATGGCTACACCTTC.

This chain links TRBV27 with TRBJ2-7; 8 bases line up with TRBD1. Losses at the gene ends were 3 bases for V and 3 bases for J; bases not matched to a gene: 4. The germline V gene encodes CDR1 MNHEY and CDR2 SMNVEV (reference sequence). The CDR3 sequence is 14 residues long. Here the CDR3 reads CASSFRQGSYEQYF. DNA for the CDR3: TGTGCCAGCAGTTTCAGACAGGGGAGCTACGAGCAGTACTTC.

For this clone: Other nucleotide sequences in the sample specify the same CDR3. The chain links TRBV18 to TRBJ1-1; 8 bases match TRBD1. V was clipped by 3 bases and J by 4 bases; unmatched bases: 1. Germline CDR1 and CDR2: KGHSH and LQKENI. This CDR3 contains 13 residues. The CDR3: CASSPGQGTEAFF. CDR3 DNA: TGTGCCAGCTCACCCGGACAGGGCACTGAAGCTTTCTTT.

The chain carries TRBV7-2 and TRBJ2-1; possible D gene TRBD2, 7 bases. CDR3 length: 14 residues. V lost 1 base to trimming and J lost 8 bases, with 12 bases between them. The germline gives CDR1 SGHTA, CDR2 FQGNSA. The CDR3 coding sequence is TGTGCCAGCAGCTTAGTAGGGGGGGCGGATGAGCAGTTCTTC. It translates to CASSLVGGADEQFF.

The rearrangement uses TRBV5-5 and TRBJ1-6; D unclear. V lost 0 bases, J lost 6 bases, and 7 bases lay in between. CDR1 and CDR2 from the germline V gene are SGHKS and YYEKEE (reference sequence). The CDR3 is 14 amino acids. The DNA for the CDR3 is TGTGCCAGCAGCTTGGAACAGACTAATTCACCCCTCCACTTT. It yields the protein CASSLEQTNSPLHF.

The chain is built from TRBV5-5 and TRBJ1-1, with D uncertain. Between the trimmed V and J ends, which lost 0 bases and 6 bases, there was a span of 18 bases. This CDR3 is built from 16 residues. Germline V gene lookup returns CDR1 SGHKS and CDR2 YYEKEE (reference sequence). CDR3 sequence: CASSLAGGLFGSEAFF. CDR3 in DNA: TGTGCCAGCAGCTTGGCGGGTGGACTTTTTGGCTCTGAAGCTTTCTTT.

The chain uses TRBV3-1 (or the pseudogene TRBV3-2) and TRBJ1-2, with D unresolved. Germline CDR1 LGHDT, CDR2 YNNKEL (reference sequence). The CDR3 consists of 11 residues. Trimming pared 7 bases from V and 4 bases from J, leaving 7 bases between. CDR3 nucleotide sequence: TGTGCCAGCACACGAGGCTATGGCTACACCTTC. Amino acids: CASTRGYGYTF.

The V and J genes are TRBV7-2 and TRBJ2-6, with D perhaps matching TRBD1 (6 bases). From germline, CDR1 is SGHTA and CDR2 FQGNSA. V dropped 4 bases and J dropped 2 bases, with 9 bases sitting between them. The CDR3 covers 15 residues. CDR3 residues: CASSSGVTGANVLTF. CDR3 sequence (DNA): TGTGCCAGCAGCTCAGGGGTAACTGGGGCCAACGTCCTGACTTTC.

The V and J genes are TRBV3-1 (or the pseudogene TRBV3-2) and TRBJ1-1; D is unresolved. This CDR3 is 14 amino acids long. Germline V gene sequence: CDR1 LGHDT, CDR2 YNNKEL (reference sequence). Trimming cost V 4 bases and J 2 bases, with 11 bases left between them. The CDR3 sequence is CASSRDSPNTEAFF. The CDR3 coding sequence is TGTGCCAGCAGCCGCGACTCTCCAAACACTGAAGCTTTCTTT.

This chain connects TRBV6-5 to TRBJ2-1; 8 positions match TRBD2. The J segment lost 7 bases and the V segment lost 0 bases, leaving 5 bases of the junction unmatched. This CDR3 is 15 amino acids long. Per germline, CDR1 MNHEY and CDR2 SVGAGI. The CDR3 here is CASSYSLSGENEQFF. CDR3 nucleotide sequence: TGTGCCAGCAGTTACTCGCTTAGCGGGGAAAATGAGCAGTTCTTC.

This sequence joins TRBV7-3 and TRBJ2-1; TRBD1 agrees at 8 bases. CDR1 SGHTA and CDR2 FQGTGA come from the germline V gene. The CDR3 consists of 15 residues. The V and J ends lost 5 bases and 6 bases, in that order; junction bases with no gene match: 9. DNA of the CDR3: TGTGCCAGCAGCGCCTCCGTCACAGGGGGCAATGAGCAGTTCTTC. It specifies CASSASVTGGNEQFF.

The chain combines TRBV29-1 with TRBJ2-1, with D perhaps matching TRBD1 (6 bases). Trimming shortened V by 6 bases and J by 10 bases, and 10 bases separated the two germline ends. CDR1 and CDR2 from the germline V gene are SQVTM and ANQGSEA. The CDR3 consists of 10 residues. The CDR3 loop reads CSVADREQFF. CDR3 nucleotides: TGCAGCGTAGCTGACAGGGAGCAGTTCTTC.

J is TRBJ2-2 and V is TRBV7-7, with D maybe TRBD2 (5 bases). V was trimmed by 1 base and J by 3 bases, leaving 9 bases between them. The CDR3 has 15 amino acids. Germline V gene data show CDR1 as SSHAT and CDR2 as FNYEAQ (reference sequence). The chain's CDR3 is CASSLGGFDTGELFF. The CDR3 coding sequence is TGTGCCAGCAGCTTAGGAGGGTTTGACACCGGGGAGCTGTTTTTT.

This clone has a single count. CDR3 sequence (DNA): TGCGCCAGCAGTGAGTCTCAGGACAGGGGATGGACGACTGAAGCTTTCTTT. As protein: CASSESQDRGWTTEAFF. The V and J genes are TRBV10-2 and TRBJ1-1, with TRBD1 matching over 9 bases. V lost 0 bases, J lost 5 bases, and 10 bases stayed unmatched. The CDR3 is made up of 17 amino acids. Germline CDR1 WSHSY, CDR2 SAAADI.

V usage is TRBV5-1 and J usage is TRBJ1-1, with TRBD1 matching 7 bases. The V and J ends lost 5 bases and 1 base, in that order; junction bases with no gene match: 5. CDR3 size: 14 residues. Germline loops: CDR1 SGHRS, CDR2 YFSETQ. The DNA of the CDR3 is TGCGCCAGCAGTGTCCAGGGGGGGAACACTGAAGCTTTCTTT. Its protein product is CASSVQGGNTEAFF.

The chain combines TRBV15 with TRBJ2-1; 13 nucleotides match TRBD2. The germline CDR1 and CDR2 sequences are LNHNV and YYDKDF (reference sequence). This CDR3 contains 19 residues. The trim removed 1 base at V and 6 bases at J, leaving 12 bases unmatched. The CDR3 region is CATSRVAGLAGVLVNEQFF. The CDR3 bases are TGTGCCACCAGCAGAGTTGCCGGACTAGCGGGAGTTTTGGTCAATGAGCAGTTCTTC. Full variable domain (remainder filled in from reference TRBV15 and TRBJ2-1): DAMVIQNPRYQVTQFGKPVTLSCSQTLNHNVMYWYQQKSSQAPKLLFHYYDKDFNNEADTPDNFQSRRPNTSFCFLDIRSPGLGDTAMYLCATSRVAGLAGVLVNEQFFGPGTRLTVL.

The CDR3 reads CASSSPEVPYEQYF. The CDR3 nucleotides are TGTGCCAGCAGTAGCCCCGAGGTACCTTACGAGCAGTACTTC. The chain employs TRBV28 and TRBJ2-7; no definite D call. The length of the CDR3 is 14 residues. Trimming left V 5 bases short and J 4 bases short, with 15 bases between. Germline V lookup: CDR1 MDHEN, CDR2 SYDVKM.

The sample holds a few counts of this clone. V usage is TRBV6-2 or TRBV6-3 and J usage is TRBJ2-2; no reliable D call. The CDR3 has 14 amino acids. V gave up 5 bases and J gave up 3 bases, with 10 bases separating them. The V gene's germline CDR1 is MNHEY and CDR2 SVGEGT. In DNA form, the CDR3 reads TGTGCCAGCAGTGAGCAGCAGGACACCGGGGAGCTGTTTTTT. Its protein is CASSEQQDTGELFF.

This chain links TRBV20-1 with TRBJ2-7, with D perhaps TRBD1 (5 bases). V lost 6 bases to trimming and J lost 3 bases, with 9 bases between them. CDR3 length equals 11 residues. Germline V CDR1 and CDR2: DFQATT, SNEGSKA (reference sequence). Here the CDR3 reads CSAARDYEQYF. The CDR3 nucleotides read TGCAGTGCGGCCAGGGACTACGAGCAGTACTTC.

Here the CDR3 DNA reads TGTGCCAGCAGCTTAACAGGGTCGACAACTGAAGCTTTCTTT. Translating gives CASSLTGSTTEAFF. The chain recombines TRBV11-3 with TRBJ1-1; the D gene is possibly TRBD1 (6 bases). Germline assignment: CDR1 SGHNT and CDR2 YENEEA. The CDR3 is 14 residues long. V lost 2 bases, J lost 5 bases, and 12 bases lay in between. Supplemented by reference TRBV11-3 and TRBJ1-1, the full variable domain reads EAGVVQSPRYKIIEKKQPVAFWCNPISGHNTLYWYLQNLGQGPELLIRYENEEAVDDSQLPKDRFSAERLKGVDSTLKIQPAELGDSAVYLCASSLTGSTTEAFFGQGTRLTVV.